The rows below give T cell receptor beta chains drawn from one sample of a study of coeliac disease. The repertoire was sequenced with immunoSEQ multiplex PCR; TCRdb's copy has only in-frame clones and lacks some. The table has around 5,700 clones, around 62% seen once; the top ten hold roughly 8.4%. The specimen sequenced was lymphocytes from the gut lamina propria. The receptors were gathered from a man in his 70s with active celiac disease. Both conserved end residues are part of each CDR3. The D gene is left open where the match is weak. Expanded clones are given a class, and other clones once, few, many or no size at all.

cdr3_nt,cdr3_aa,d_call,j_call,clone_size,v_call
TGTGCCAGCAGCGGGGGGACAGAGAGCAATCAGCCCCAGCATTTT,CASSGGTESNQPQHF,TRBD1,TRBJ1-5,medium-sized,TRBV7-8
TGCGCCAGCAGCTTGAGGGCAGGGGTGTACACCGGGGAGCTGTTTTTT,CASSLRAGVYTGELFF,.,TRBJ2-2,few,TRBV5-1
TGTGCCTGGAGTGTTCTAGCGGGAATCAATGAGCAGTTCTTC,CAWSVLAGINEQFF,TRBD2,TRBJ2-1,.,TRBV30
TGTGCCAGTAGTACCGACAGGGCCAACAATGAGCAGTTCTTC,CASSTDRANNEQFF,TRBD1,TRBJ2-1,.,TRBV19
TGCGCCAGCAGCTTGGCTCAGGGTGGCAACTCACCCCTCCACTTT,CASSLAQGGNSPLHF,.,TRBJ1-6,.,TRBV5-1
TGTGCCTGGACCGGGGGGTCGATGGGGCATGAAAAACTGTTTTTT,CAWTGGSMGHEKLFF,.,TRBJ1-4,.,TRBV30
TGTGCCAGCAGCAAAGTGGGACAAGTACTTTTGGACTATGGCTACACCTTC,CASSKVGQVLLDYGYTF,.,TRBJ1-2,few,TRBV21-1
TGTGCCAGCAGCAAAACCCCAGACAGGGGAGAGTCCTATAATTCACCCCTCCACTTT,CASSKTPDRGESYNSPLHF,.,TRBJ1-6,.,TRBV21-1
TGCAGCGTTGAAGTTCTAGGGGGCACTGAAGCTTTCTTT,CSVEVLGGTEAFF,.,TRBJ1-1,few,TRBV29-1
TGTGCCAGCAGCCTGGGACTAGCACATTACAATGAGCAGTTCTTC,CASSLGLAHYNEQFF,TRBD2,TRBJ2-1,.,TRBV11-2
TGTGCCAGCAGCTTAGGGGTAGCAGAGACCCAGTACTTC,CASSLGVAETQYF,.,TRBJ2-5,.,TRBV7-9
TGTGCCAGCAGCGTACGGACAGAGAACACCGGGGAGCTGTTTTTT,CASSVRTENTGELFF,.,TRBJ2-2,.,TRBV9
TGTGCCAGCAGTTACGAGACTAGCGGGGGTGATACGCAGTATTTT,CASSYETSGGDTQYF,TRBD2,TRBJ2-3,few,TRBV6-5
TGTGCCAGCAGCTTAAGGCAGGGGGTGGGGTGGAATTCACCCCTCCACTTT,CASSLRQGVGWNSPLHF,TRBD1,TRBJ1-6,once,TRBV7-2
TGTGCCAGCAGCCCTTATGGGACTTACGCCTACGAGCAGTACTTC,CASSPYGTYAYEQYF,.,TRBJ2-7,.,TRBV5-6
TGTGCCAGCAGCCTTCACCGCCCCCGAGGACAGGGGGCGATAGATCGTAATTCACCCCTCCACTTT,CASSLHRPRGQGAIDRNSPLHF,TRBD1,TRBJ1-6,once,TRBV7-8
TGTGCCAGCAGCATCCTACAGGGTTCGGACGGGGAGCTGTTTTTT,CASSILQGSDGELFF,.,TRBJ2-2,once,TRBV9
TGTGCTAGCAGCGCCCAGACAGGGACCGAGCAGTACTTC,CASSAQTGTEQYF,TRBD1,TRBJ2-7,.,TRBV7-7
TGTGCCAGCAGTCCGGGACAGCTCACCGGGGAGCTGTTTTTT,CASSPGQLTGELFF,TRBD1,TRBJ2-2,once,TRBV27
TGTGCCAGTACGGGACAGGGTAATGAAAAACTGTTTTTT,CASTGQGNEKLFF,TRBD1,TRBJ1-4,few,TRBV19
TGTGCCAGCAGTTACCAAACTGGAAACACCATATATTTT,CASSYQTGNTIYF,.,TRBJ1-3,.,TRBV6-5
TGTGCCAGCATGGGCTTCGGTGGTTCGGTGAGGGTAAGGCAGCCCCAGCATTTT,CASMGFGGSVRVRQPQHF,.,TRBJ1-5,once,TRBV6-9
TGTGCCATCAGTAGACAGGAGAGCACAGATACGCAGTATTTT,CAISRQESTDTQYF,.,TRBJ2-3,.,TRBV10-3
TGCGCCAGCAGCTTGGTAGGAGCGGGGAGAGACAATGAGCAGTTCTTC,CASSLVGAGRDNEQFF,TRBD2,TRBJ2-1,.,TRBV5-1
TGTGCCAGCAGTTTGAGGGGGGGCAACACTGAAGCTTTCTTT,CASSLRGGNTEAFF,.,TRBJ1-1,.,TRBV28
TGCGCCAGCAGTCTGCCGCTAGCGGGAGACTACGAGCAGTACTTC,CASSLPLAGDYEQYF,TRBD2,TRBJ2-7,.,TRBV10-2
TGCGCCAGCAGTCAATTCCCACGGTCTTCCTACGAGCAGTACTTC,CASSQFPRSSYEQYF,.,TRBJ2-7,.,TRBV23-1